This TCR beta chain was sequenced for a study of PD-1 blockade in mismatch repair-deficient tumors. Background on the study: Enrolled about 2013-2017, patients had progressing, pretreated mismatch repair-deficient cancers of over nine types. The study, taken as a whole, reports: After pembrolizumab, tumor-resident clones rose rapidly, then generally contracted before radiologic responses.

As concerns this clone: The antigen is undetermined.

Mismatch repair deficiency was confirmed in all patients, by PCR or immunohistochemistry. The TCR-sequenced patients were a few responders to pembrolizumab. V lost 0 bases and J 5 bases, leaving 13 bases between the germline ends. This CDR3 spans 15 amino acids. Germline CDR1 and CDR2: LGHNA and YNFKEQ. The data were produced by immunoSEQ multiplex PCR, yet TCRdb's version contains in-frame clones alone and is incomplete. Of approximately 38,000 clones in the sample, around 79% were seen once. The input for sequencing was peripheral blood, taken 4 weeks after starting pembrolizumab. The receptor was derived from an adult with mismatch repair-deficient cancer. V gene TRBV4-2 combines with J gene TRBJ2-5; possible D gene TRBD1, 5 bases. CDR3 sequence: CASSQEELPGETQYF. DNA of the CDR3: TGTGCCAGCAGCCAAGAGGAGCTCCCAGGGGAGACCCAGTACTTC.